This T cell receptor (beta chain) was sequenced during a study of blood T cell repertoires in COVID-19. V lost 4 bases, J lost 1 base, and 6 bases stayed unmatched. The CDR3 is made up of 15 amino acids. Germline CDR1 and CDR2: SGHDT and YYEEEE. The method was immunoSEQ multiplex PCR; TCRdb's version includes in-frame clones alone and lacks a portion of them. The table lists 200,000 to 300,000 clones, roughly 88% of them singletons, with approximately 0.7% in the top ten. The V call is TRBV5-6, the J call TRBJ2-3, with 7 bases matching TRBD1. This TCR derives from a human donor in a cohort sampled during active COVID-19. Specimen: peripheral blood. CDR3 in amino acids: CASSATGSRTDTQYF. The CDR3 coding sequence is TGTGCCAGCAGCGCGACAGGGTCTCGCACAGATACGCAGTATTTT. Full variable domain (missing parts from reference TRBV5-6 and TRBJ2-3): DAGVTQSPTHLIKTRGQQVTLRCSPKSGHDTVSWYQQALGQGPQFIFQYYEEEERQRGNFPDRFSGHQFPNYSSELNVNALLLGDSALYLCASSATGSRTDTQYFGPGTRLTVL.